The clone carrying this T cell receptor beta chain occurred a few times. The sample originates from a study of radiotherapy plus CTLA-4 blockade in lung cancer. Alongside CTLA-4 blockade with ipilimumab, patients with chemo-refractory metastatic non-small-cell lung cancer received focal radiation. Trimming cost V 3 bases and J 3 bases; bases outside gene matches: 8. Germline values: CDR1 SGDLS, CDR2 YYNGEE. This CDR3 is built from 15 residues. Clones were read by immunoSEQ multiplex PCR, and TCRdb kept only the in-frame ones, dropping some. The sample has roughly 76,000 clones, 70% to 80% seen once. This clonotype was obtained from a human donor with non-small cell lung cancer whose response to radiotherapy plus ipilimumab could not be evaluated. The sample here was peripheral blood, taken from a patient treated with radiotherapy plus ipilimumab. V usage is TRBV9 and J usage is TRBJ1-2, with 7 bases lining up with TRBD1. Here the CDR3 reads CASSESTGNDYGYTF. The DNA for the CDR3 is TGTGCCAGCAGCGAATCGACAGGGAACGACTATGGCTACACCTTC.